The 23 T cell receptor beta chains given below trace back to one sample, sequenced in a study of cytomegalovirus exposure and HLA in healthy donors. The PCR was carried out with 60 Vbeta primers and 13 Jbeta primers. TCRdb's table, derived via immunoSEQ multiplex PCR, lists solely in-frame clones and lacks some. The table lists about 100,000 clones, 82% of them singletons. The sample was PBMCs. The receptors were gathered from a man younger than 40 in good health and CMV-seropositive.

The genes are TRBV5-6 and TRBJ1-2, with D maybe TRBD1 (5 bases). The CDR3 sequence is 13 residues long. The V and J ends lost 0 bases and 2 bases respectively, with 5 bases between them. The germline gives CDR1 SGHDT, CDR2 YYEEEE. CDR3 in amino acids: CASSLDRNYGYTF. The CDR3, as DNA: TGTGCCAGCAGCTTGGACAGGAACTATGGCTACACCTTC.

This clone was seen once. The rearrangement joins TRBV4-1 to TRBJ1-1; no definite D call. V was shortened by 6 bases and J by 6 bases, with 17 bases between the two germline ends. CDR1 MGHRA and CDR2 YSYEKL come from the germline V gene. The CDR3 extends over 14 amino acids. CDR3 amino acids: CASREGPLVAEAFF. The CDR3 DNA follows: TGCGCCAGCAGAGAGGGTCCCTTGGTGGCTGAAGCTTTCTTT.

This chain joins TRBV10-2 and TRBJ1-2; unclear D gene. Germline lookup yields CDR1 WSHSY and CDR2 SAAADI. Trimming left V 8 bases short and J 8 bases short, with 15 bases between. CDR3 length: 12 amino acids. The CDR3 is CASGPRRWGYTF. The CDR3 DNA sequence: TGCGCCAGCGGGCCGCGGAGGTGGGGCTACACCTTC.

The genes are TRBV5-1 and TRBJ1-2; D is uncertain. The CDR3 is 14 residues long. V dropped 2 bases and J dropped 3 bases, with 11 bases sitting between them. CDR1 is SGHRS and CDR2 is YFSETQ in the germline V gene. The CDR3 DNA reads as TGCGCCAGCAGCTTACCGGGGATAGACTATGGCTACACCTTC. Amino acids: CASSLPGIDYGYTF.

The gene calls are TRBV7-8 and TRBJ1-2, with D perhaps matching TRBD1 (6 bases). Trimming took off 3 bases at V and 4 bases at J, with 12 bases between the two ends. The CDR3 has 14 residues. Germline CDR1 SGHVS, CDR2 FQNEAQ. The CDR3 region is CASSFPTGPYGYTF. DNA for the CDR3: TGTGCCAGCAGCTTTCCAACAGGGCCCTATGGCTACACCTTC.

The count of this clone is one. The genes are TRBV30 and TRBJ1-3; D ambiguous. With 0 bases removed from V and 0 bases from J, the gap between germline ends came to 9 bases. CDR1 is GTSNPN and CDR2 is SVGIG in the germline V gene (reference sequence). The CDR3 has 15 amino acids. The CDR3 sequence: CAWSVWQDSGNTIYF. Written as DNA, the CDR3 is TGTGCCTGGAGTGTATGGCAGGACTCTGGAAACACCATATATTTT.

The chain recombines TRBV6-1 with TRBJ2-7; D may be TRBD2 (5 bases). The CDR3 is 14 residues long. V lost 8 bases, J lost 0 bases, and 14 bases lay in between. Per the germline V gene, CDR1 is MNHNS and CDR2 is SASEGT. In nucleotides, the CDR3 is TGTGCCAGCCAACCTGACGGGGACTCCTACGAGCAGTACTTC. This encodes CASQPDGDSYEQYF.

This chain links TRBV7-9 with TRBJ1-2; D may be TRBD1 (5 bases). This CDR3 has 13 residues. Germline CDR1 reads SEHNR; CDR2 reads FQNEAQ (reference sequence). Deletions cut 2 bases from V and 3 bases from J, with 7 bases between. This CDR3 reads CASSLIGDYGYTF. CDR3 nucleotide sequence: TGTGCCAGCAGCTTAATAGGGGACTATGGCTACACCTTC.

The chain links TRBV7-8 to TRBJ1-2, with no clear D. The CDR3 consists of 13 residues. V was trimmed by 5 bases and J by 2 bases, leaving 9 bases between them. In germline, CDR1 is SGHVS, CDR2 FQNEAQ. CDR3 sequence (DNA): TGTGCCAGCAGCCGAGCACAGAACTATGGCTACACCTTC. Translating gives CASSRAQNYGYTF.

V and J are TRBV25-1 and TRBJ2-7, with TRBD1 matching over 8 bases. The CDR3 sequence is 15 residues long. CDR1 MGHDK and CDR2 SYGVNS come from the germline V gene. Trimming cost V 5 bases and J 5 bases; bases outside gene matches: 11. The CDR3 sequence is CASSPVRTGLNEQYF. For the CDR3, the DNA is TGTGCCAGCAGTCCCGTCCGGACAGGGTTGAACGAGCAGTACTTC.

This rearrangement joins TRBV6-6 to TRBJ1-5; D is ambiguous. Per germline, CDR1 MNHNY and CDR2 SVGAGI (reference sequence). Trimming removed 4 bases from V and 1 base from J, with 5 bases in between. This CDR3 region has 13 residues. CDR3 loop: CASSLGSNQPQHF. The CDR3 coding sequence is TGTGCCAGCAGTTTGGGCAGCAATCAGCCCCAGCATTTT.

V and J are TRBV11-3 and TRBJ1-1; tentative D call: TRBD1 (5 bases). Trimming shortened V by 4 bases and J by 1 base, and 10 bases separated the two germline ends. Looked up from germline, CDR1 is SGHNT and CDR2 is YENEEA. CDR3 length: 14 residues. CDR3 loop: CASSSATGNTEAFF. CDR3 in DNA: TGTGCCAGCAGCTCTGCCACAGGGAACACTGAAGCTTTCTTT. Drawing the rest from reference TRBV11-3 and TRBJ1-1, the complete variable domain is EAGVVQSPRYKIIEKKQPVAFWCNPISGHNTLYWYLQNLGQGPELLIRYENEEAVDDSQLPKDRFSAERLKGVDSTLKIQPAELGDSAVYLCASSSATGNTEAFFGQGTRLTVV.

This chain uses TRBV5-8 with TRBJ1-4, with D possibly being TRBD1 (6 bases). This CDR3 has 16 amino acids. V was shortened by 4 bases and J by 8 bases, with 21 bases between the two germline ends. The germline CDR1 and CDR2 sequences are SGHTS and YDEGEE. CDR3 DNA sequence: TGTGCCAGCAGCCCCTACGGGGCAGGGGAGCGGGAAAAACTGTTTTTT. It yields the protein CASSPYGAGEREKLFF.

The rearrangement joins TRBV5-1 to TRBJ1-2; 9 bases are shared with TRBD1. V lost 3 bases to trimming and J lost 6 bases; unmatched junction nucleotides: 21. The CDR3 has 19 residues. Per germline, CDR1 SGHRS and CDR2 YFSETQ. DNA for the CDR3: TGCGCCAGCAGCTGGCTACTTGGGGGACAGGGAGCCGGGCAGAATGGCTACACCTTC. This translates into CASSWLLGGQGAGQNGYTF.

The rearrangement uses TRBV7-9 and TRBJ1-1, with a weak D call TRBD1 (5 bases). CDR1 and CDR2 from the germline V gene are SEHNR and FQNEAQ (reference sequence). Trimming removed 5 bases from V and 5 bases from J, with 12 bases in between. CDR3 length equals 13 residues. Here the CDR3 reads CASSLDRSTEAFF. CDR3 DNA: TGTGCCAGCAGCCTTGACAGAAGTACTGAAGCTTTCTTT.

This clone has more than one count but fewer than ten. The chain recombines TRBV19 with TRBJ2-7, with 8 bases identical to TRBD2. The CDR3 loop spans 15 amino acids. J was trimmed by 0 bases and V by 3 bases; bases with no gene match: 4. Germline-derived CDR1 and CDR2 are LNHDA and SQIVND (reference sequence). This CDR3 is CASSMNSGASYEQYF. DNA of the CDR3: TGTGCCAGTAGTATGAATAGCGGGGCCTCCTACGAGCAGTACTTC.

This clone was seen a few times. The CDR3 sequence: CASSKREKHTEAFF. The CDR3 region has the DNA TGTGCCAGCAGCAAACGAGAAAAGCACACTGAAGCTTTCTTT. The chain links TRBV21-1 to TRBJ1-1. TRBV21-1 is tagged as a pseudogene. This CDR3 has 14 amino acids.

CDR3 sequence (DNA): TGTGCCAGCAGACAGGGGGTCACCGGGGAGCTGTTTTTT. Its translation is CASRQGVTGELFF. This chain joins TRBV6-1 and TRBJ2-2; TRBD1 agrees at 8 bases. This CDR3 has 13 amino acids. The germline gives CDR1 MNHNS, CDR2 SASEGT. Losses at the gene ends were 6 bases for V and 4 bases for J; bases not matched to a gene: 1.

This clone was seen only a few times. V is TRBV2 and J is TRBJ2-1; D might be TRBD2 (6 bases). The CDR3 runs 14 residues. The V and J ends lost 6 bases and 3 bases respectively, with 12 bases between them. CDR1 is SNHLY and CDR2 is FYNNEI in the germline V gene. The CDR3 loop is CASSRGEHYNEQFF. For the CDR3, the DNA is TGTGCCAGCAGCCGCGGGGAACACTACAATGAGCAGTTCTTC.

CDR3 protein: CASSDTPGYEQYF. The CDR3 DNA reads as TGTGCCAGCAGTGACACCCCGGGTTACGAGCAGTACTTC. The V call is TRBV6-1, the J call TRBJ2-7; no clear D gene. CDR1 and CDR2 (germline): MNHNS, SASEGT. The CDR3 contains 13 residues. Deletions cut 3 bases from V and 4 bases from J, with 10 bases between.

The chain couples TRBV6-1 to TRBJ1-4; the D gene is possibly TRBD1 (6 bases). The CDR3 is made up of 19 amino acids. CDR1 and CDR2 from the germline V gene are MNHNS and SASEGT. The V gene lost 2 bases and the J gene lost 8 bases, with 27 bases spanning the gap. The CDR3 loop reads CASSELQVGHRGGGEKLFF. For the CDR3, the DNA is TGTGCCAGCAGTGAACTTCAAGTGGGACACCGGGGAGGGGGGGAAAAACTGTTTTTT.

As to this clone: Relative to the germline gene, one junction end is altered; a read error may explain this. The CDR3 sequence is CSSRRADNEQFF. The CDR3, as DNA: TGTTCCAGTAGGAGGGCAGACAATGAGCAGTTCTTC. This sequence joins TRBV7-9 and TRBJ2-1; perhaps TRBD2 as D (6 bases). The CDR3 is 12 amino acids. Germline loops: CDR1 SEHNR, CDR2 FQNEAQ (reference sequence). The variable domain in full, completed from reference TRBV7-9 and TRBJ2-1, reads DTGVSQNPRHKITKRGQNVTFRCDPISEHNRLYWYRQTLGQGPEFLTYFQNEAQLEKSRLLSDRFSAERPKGSFSTLEIQRTEQGDSAMYLCSSRRADNEQFFGPGTRLTVL.

The chain has TRBV6-4 and TRBJ1-2, with TRBD1 as a possible D gene (5 bases). Trimming pared 3 bases from V and 4 bases from J, leaving 15 bases between. This CDR3 region has 15 residues. Germline CDR1 MRHNA, CDR2 SNTAGT. The CDR3 is CASSDSGDGPYGYTF. The CDR3 coding sequence is TGTGCCAGCAGTGATTCGGGGGACGGGCCCTATGGCTACACCTTC.